This entry lists 23 T cell receptor beta chains sequenced from one sample in a study of blood T cells in healthy people across ages. The use of a sample-barcoded 5' primer and a J-beta primer mix characterized a second PCR of 7 to 11 cycles. TCRdb fed the 5' RACE reads into MiXCR, producing one record per CDR3 protein. The repertoire holds some 940,000 distinct CDR3 sequences, with roughly 29% as singletons. These sequences were also reported in another study, on T cells of mothers and their children.

What was sequenced was blood. The origin of the receptors is a woman in her forties in good health.

In its sample, this clonotype was seen a few times. The chain carries TRBV3-1 and TRBJ1-2; D is unresolved. V shed 1 base and J shed 10 bases, with 7 bases lying between them. CDR1 and CDR2 (germline): LGHDT, YNNKEL (reference sequence). This CDR3 is 11 amino acids long. This CDR3 is CASSQVLDYTF. Here the CDR3 DNA reads TGTGCCAGCAGCCAAGTTTTGGACTACACCTTC.

The CDR3 loop is CSVGDRGLTEAFF. CDR3 DNA sequence: TGCAGCGTCGGGGACAGGGGTTTGACTGAAGCTTTCTTT. This chain uses TRBV29-1 with TRBJ1-1; TRBD1 agrees at 10 bases. V dropped 6 bases and J dropped 5; count of bases not matched to a gene: 6. Per germline, CDR1 SQVTM and CDR2 ANQGSEA. This CDR3 spans 13 amino acids.

CDR3 nucleotide sequence: TGTGCCAGCAGTTCCTCCTGGCCGGACGAGCAGTACTTC. This translates into CASSSSWPDEQYF. The rearrangement uses TRBV6-6 and TRBJ2-5; D is unclear. TRBJ2-7 explains the end of the DNA better; the J call may be wrong. This CDR3 has 13 residues. Per the germline V gene, CDR1 is MNHNY and CDR2 is SVGAGI (reference sequence).

This clonotype came up a few times. The V gene is TRBV9, the J gene TRBJ1-1; perhaps TRBD1 as D (6 bases). From germline, CDR1 is SGDLS and CDR2 YYNGEE. With 3 bases removed from V and 1 base from J, the gap between germline ends came to 10 bases. This CDR3 comprises 14 residues. CDR3 sequence: CASSAPTGNTEAFF. The CDR3 DNA reads TGTGCCAGCAGCGCCCCGACAGGGAACACTGAAGCTTTCTTT. The full variable domain, with the rest looked up from reference TRBV9 and TRBJ1-1, is DSGVTQTPKHLITATGQRVTLRCSPRSGDLSVYWYQQSLDQGLQFLIQYYNGEERAKGNILERFSAQQFPDLHSELNLSSLELGDSALYFCASSAPTGNTEAFFGQGTRLTVV.

This clonotype turned up a few times. A much larger clonotype is one base distant, so this may be a read error. The chain carries TRBV6-2 or TRBV6-3 and TRBJ2-7; TRBD2 is a possible D gene (6 bases). The germline CDR1 and CDR2 sequences are MNHEY and SVGEGT. Between the trimmed V and J ends, which lost 4 bases and 4 bases, there was a span of 17 bases. The CDR3 totals 15 residues. CDR3 region: CASSFGDGSQYEQYF. CDR3 in DNA: TGTGCCAGCAGTTTCGGGGACGGGAGTCAATACGAGCAGTACTTC.

The CDR3 region has the DNA TGCAGTGCTAGAGATAAATGGCGGATACGCTACGAGCAGTACTTC. Encoded protein: CSARDKWRIRYEQYF. The chain combines TRBV20-1 with TRBJ2-7; D not certain. This CDR3 spans 15 amino acids. Germline V lookup: CDR1 DFQATT, CDR2 SNEGSKA (reference sequence). V was cut by 0 bases and J by 3 bases, with 15 bases left in between.

This clonotype was recorded many times. The chain has TRBV28 and TRBJ2-4, with TRBD1 matching 10 bases. Looked up from germline, CDR1 is MDHEN and CDR2 is SYDVKM. J was trimmed by 3 bases and V by 4 bases; bases with no gene match: 12. CDR3 size: 18 residues. The CDR3 reads CASSSRDRGLRGKNIQYF. The CDR3 nucleotides are TGTGCCAGCAGTTCCCGGGACAGGGGCTTAAGGGGCAAAAACATTCAGTACTTC.

This clonotype was seen only a few times. J is TRBJ2-7 and V is TRBV2; D is unclear. Trimming took 7 bases from V and 1 from J, leaving 26 bases between them. The CDR3 loop spans 18 amino acids. CDR1 is SNHLY and CDR2 is FYNNEI in the germline V gene. The DNA of the CDR3 is TGTGCCAGCATTATAAGGGCACCAATCTTTACTCCATCCTACGAGCAGTACTTC. Translation: CASIIRAPIFTPSYEQYF.

The rearrangement joins TRBV6-2 or TRBV6-3 to TRBJ1-5, with D perhaps TRBD1 (5 bases). Germline V CDR1 and CDR2: MNHEY, SVGEGT. Trimming stripped 6 bases from V and 6 bases from J, with 15 bases between. The CDR3 has 14 residues. CDR3 protein: CASSSGGGSQPQHF. The CDR3 nucleotides read TGTGCCAGCAGCTCCGGGGGTGGCTCTCAGCCCCAGCATTTT.

This clonotype was detected a few times. The genes are TRBV9 and TRBJ1-2; D not resolved. Trimming shortened V by 4 bases and J by 6 bases, and 13 bases separated the two germline ends. The germline gives CDR1 SGDLS, CDR2 YYNGEE. The CDR3 spans 13 residues. In DNA, the CDR3 is TGTGCCAGCAGCCAATTTTCCGGAGATGGCTACACCTTC. It translates to CASSQFSGDGYTF.

Regarding this clonotype: One base away lies a much larger clone, so this may be a sequencing read error. V and J are TRBV29-1 and TRBJ1-5, with TRBD1 as a possible D gene (6 bases). V shed 7 bases and J shed 6 bases, with 13 bases lying between them. This CDR3 contains 12 residues. Per germline, CDR1 SQVTM and CDR2 ANQGSEA. CDR3 sequence reads: CSGGVGGQPQHF. The DNA of the CDR3 is TGCAGCGGTGGGGTAGGGGGTCAGCCCCAGCATTTT.

In this sample, this clonotype turned up many times. The chain has TRBV6-6 and TRBJ2-3; D is possibly TRBD1 or TRBD2 (5 bases each). This CDR3 has 13 residues. With 4 bases removed from V and 6 bases from J, the gap between germline ends came to 11 bases. From germline, CDR1 is MNHNY and CDR2 SVGAGI (reference sequence). The CDR3 here is CASSSGWGDTQYF. CDR3 coding DNA: TGTGCCAGCAGTTCCGGGTGGGGGGATACGCAGTATTTT.

This sequence joins TRBV28 and TRBJ2-1; 7 nucleotides align to TRBD1. The CDR3 length is 13 residues. Germline CDR1 and CDR2: MDHEN and SYDVKM. The V and J ends lost 7 bases and 5 bases, in that order; junction bases with no gene match: 5. CDR3 in DNA: TGTGCCAGCACCCGGGACAGTAACAATGAGCAGTTCTTC. Residues: CASTRDSNNEQFF.

This rearrangement joins TRBV20-1 to TRBJ1-2; possible D gene TRBD1, 5 bases. V shed 6 bases and J shed 7 bases, with 18 bases lying between them. The length of the CDR3 is 13 residues. CDR1 is DFQATT, CDR2 SNEGSKA, per germline (reference sequence). The DNA of the CDR3 is TGCAGTGCCCCGCAGGGTCCCGGGGGTGGCTACACCTTC. This translates into CSAPQGPGGGYTF.

This clonotype came up many times. DNA for the CDR3: TGCAGCGTTGAAGATGGATCGGGGGGGTACGAGCAGTACTTC. Protein product: CSVEDGSGGYEQYF. The genes are TRBV29-1 and TRBJ2-7; 8 bases match TRBD2. Germline loops: CDR1 SQVTM, CDR2 ANQGSEA. The trim removed 0 bases at V and 4 bases at J, leaving 5 bases unmatched. The CDR3 runs 14 residues.

A note on this clonotype: A much larger clone lies a single base off, so this may be a read error. J is TRBJ2-5 and V is TRBV10-3; D might be TRBD2 (7 bases). Germline assignment: CDR1 ENHRY and CDR2 SYGVKD. The CDR3 has 17 amino acids. Trimming left V 5 bases short and J 11 bases short, with 30 bases between. CDR3 protein: CAISLGPGGRNRNEQYF. The CDR3 bases are TGTGCCATCAGTCTGGGGCCGGGGGGCAGGAATAGGAATGAGCAGTACTTC.

This clonotype appeared many times. This chain uses TRBV3-1 with TRBJ2-7; perhaps TRBD1 as D (5 bases). The CDR3 spans 15 residues. V was shortened by 1 base and J by 1 base, with 11 bases between the two germline ends. Germline lookup yields CDR1 LGHDT and CDR2 YNNKEL (reference sequence). Here the CDR3 DNA reads TGTGCCAGCAGCCAAGTCCGGACAAATTCCTACGAGCAGTACTTC. It translates to CASSQVRTNSYEQYF.

This clonotype was picked up a small number of times. This chain connects TRBV7-9 to TRBJ1-4, with no clear D. The CDR3 is made up of 18 amino acids. V lost 0 bases, J lost 0 bases, and 14 bases lay in between. CDR1 SEHNR and CDR2 FQNEAQ come from the germline V gene (reference sequence). CDR3 coding DNA: TGTGCCAGCAGCTTAGCGCTTGGGCCCTCCACAACTAATGAAAAACTGTTTTTT. Translated: CASSLALGPSTTNEKLFF.

This clonotype was observed at least ten times. The chain recombines TRBV20-1 with TRBJ1-6; 9 bases map to TRBD1. Germline CDR1 DFQATT, CDR2 SNEGSKA (reference sequence). The ends lost 6 bases at V and 3 bases at J; junction bases unmatched: 6. CDR3 length equals 15 residues. CDR3 loop: CSAVGQGNYNSPLHF. The CDR3 region has the DNA TGCAGTGCGGTAGGACAGGGGAACTATAATTCACCCCTCCACTTT.

This chain uses TRBV4-1 with TRBJ2-2; D not resolved. The CDR3 is 15 amino acids. Trimming left V 4 bases short and J 1 base short, with 10 bases between. Germline V gene sequence: CDR1 MGHRA, CDR2 YSYEKL. CDR3 nucleotide sequence: TGCGCCAGCAGCCCCACCCGATTGAACACCGGGGAGCTGTTTTTT. Translating gives CASSPTRLNTGELFF.

In its sample, this clonotype was seen once. At one of its ends the junction is not consistent with the germline gene, which may arise from a read error. J is TRBJ2-3 and V is TRBV7-2; 7 nucleotides align to TRBD2. CDR3 length: 12 residues. Germline V gene lookup returns CDR1 SGHTA and CDR2 FQGNSA. The CDR3 coding sequence is TGTGCCAGCAACTTAGCGGGCGGTACGCAGTATTTT. This sequence encodes CASNLAGGTQYF. Full variable domain (missing parts from reference TRBV7-2 and TRBJ2-3): GAGVSQSPSNKVTEKGKDVELRCDPISGHTALYWYRQSLGQGLEFLIYFQGNSAPDKSGLPSDRFSAERTGGSVSTLTIQRTQQEDSAVYLCASNLAGGTQYFGPGTRLTVL.

This chain links TRBV28 with TRBJ2-6; D is possibly TRBD1 (6 bases). Germline lookup yields CDR1 MDHEN and CDR2 SYDVKM. This CDR3 comprises 13 residues. The ends were cut back, 10 bases at V and 12 bases at J, with 19 bases in the middle. As DNA, the CDR3 is TGTGCCAACAGGGCTAGAACCTACAGCGTCCTGACTTTC. This sequence encodes CANRARTYSVLTF. Supplemented by reference TRBV28 and TRBJ2-6, the full variable domain reads DVKVTQSSRYLVKRTGEKVFLECVQDMDHENMFWYRQDPGLGLRLIYFSYDVKMKEKGDIPEGYSVSREKKERFSLILESASTNQTSMYLCANRARTYSVLTFGAGSRLTVL.

This clonotype was recorded a few times. The chain couples TRBV5-4 to TRBJ2-1, with 8 bases matching TRBD1. Germline assignment: CDR1 SGHNT and CDR2 YYREEE (reference sequence). With V trimmed by 3 bases and J by 6 bases, 8 bases remained unmatched. This CDR3 contains 15 residues. The chain's CDR3 is CASSSKTGGFNEQFF. In DNA, the CDR3 is TGTGCCAGCAGCTCAAAAACAGGGGGGTTCAATGAGCAGTTCTTC.